Shown below are 7 T cell receptor beta chains from a single sample sequenced in a study of human T cells and chemical hapten exposure. Each CDR3 protein is one row after TCRdb ran MiXCR on the RACE reads. This table has about 54,000 distinct CDR3 sequences, less than 10% appearing once. The time point here: patch test 2, 6 weeks after DPC sensitization. Treatment given: therapeutic diphenylcyclopropenone sensitization with weekly scalp DPC. The specimen was whole blood, collected in connection with sensitization to the hapten diphenylcyclopropenone (DPC). The source of these receptors is a woman aged 45-60 years with alopecia areata. Some clones in this sample may be carry-over from other donors' samples.

The chain is built from TRBV5-1 and TRBJ2-7; a possible D gene is TRBD1 (5 bases). The CDR3 totals 11 residues. Trimming took 3 bases from V and 9 from J, leaving 10 bases between them. In germline, CDR1 is SGHRS, CDR2 YFSETQ. The CDR3 sequence: CASSSDIGQYF. The CDR3 nucleotides read TGCGCCAGCAGCTCGGACATTGGGCAGTACTTC.

The table lists this clonotype with many counts. This chain uses TRBV18 with TRBJ1-1; the D gene is possibly TRBD1 (5 bases). This CDR3 has 14 amino acids. CDR1 and CDR2 (germline): KGHSH, LQKENI. V was trimmed by 7 bases and J by 4 bases, leaving 16 bases between them. The CDR3, as DNA: TGTGCCAGCTGGAAGGCAGGGACGGGCACTGAAGCTTTCTTT. Its protein product is CASWKAGTGTEAFF.

There are a few counts of this clonotype. V usage is TRBV4-3 and J usage is TRBJ2-3; a possible D gene is TRBD2 (7 bases). The V gene's germline CDR1 is LGHNA and CDR2 YSLEER. V was shortened by 5 bases and J by 2 bases, with 14 bases between the two germline ends. The CDR3 length is 15 residues. CDR3 sequence (DNA): TGCGCCAGCAGCAAAATGCGGGGGCTCACAGATACGCAGTATTTT. It yields the protein CASSKMRGLTDTQYF.

This chain joins TRBV6-2 or TRBV6-3 and TRBJ2-2, with unresolved D. Germline CDR1 MNHEY, CDR2 SVGEGT. CDR3 size: 16 residues. V was cut by 5 bases and J by 7 bases, with 20 bases left in between. CDR3 protein: CASSRDGPNRFGELFF. The DNA for the CDR3 is TGTGCCAGCAGTCGAGACGGACCAAACCGGTTCGGGGAGCTGTTTTTT.

By share, this clonotype ranks as medium-sized. The CDR3 coding sequence is TGTGCCAGCAGGGACAGGGGAGGCAATCAGCCCCAGCATTTT. This translates into CASRDRGGNQPQHF. The chain combines TRBV28 with TRBJ1-5; 9 bases fit TRBD1. V lost 6 bases and J lost 2; bases outside the gene matches: 2. The germline V gene has CDR1 MDHEN and CDR2 SYDVKM. CDR3 length equals 14 residues.

In this sample, this clonotype turned up a few times. The gene calls are TRBV24-1 and TRBJ2-3; a possible D gene is TRBD1 (5 bases). V dropped 4 bases and J dropped 1 base, with 17 bases sitting between them. Germline V gene lookup returns CDR1 KGHDR and CDR2 SFDVKD. This CDR3 has 17 residues. Here the CDR3 reads CATSDRSVGHRTDTQYF. In DNA, the CDR3 is TGTGCCACCAGTGACAGGTCCGTAGGACATCGCACAGATACGCAGTATTTT.

This clonotype appeared many times. This chain uses TRBV6-1 with TRBJ1-2, with 10 bases that match TRBD1. J was trimmed by 2 bases and V by 5 bases; bases with no gene match: 11. Germline CDR1 MNHNS, CDR2 SASEGT. CDR3 size: 17 residues. The CDR3 spells CASSLPGQGLGNYGYTF. The CDR3 bases are TGTGCCAGCAGTCTCCCGGGACAGGGGTTGGGCAACTATGGCTACACCTTC.